This TCR beta chain was documented in a study of shared T cell receptors in the human thymus. J was trimmed by 10 bases and V by 5 bases; bases with no gene match: 17. Germline V gene data show CDR1 as SNHLY and CDR2 as FYNNEI. The CDR3 is 16 residues long. Only in-frame clones appear in the TCRdb table, and some are missing; sequencing was by immunoSEQ multiplex PCR. The sample lists 540,000 or so clones, around three quarters seen once, with about 0.013% in the top ten. This sample also belongs to another study, concerning human thymus T cells.

The chain uses TRBV2 and TRBJ1-2, with 9 bases identical to TRBD1. The TCR originated in a boy in the first two years of life with a congenital heart defect. The sample comprised thymocytes. The chain's CDR3 is CASSPPGQGSESLYTF. The CDR3 DNA is TGTGCCAGCAGTCCTCCGGGACAGGGAAGTGAATCCCTCTACACCTTC.